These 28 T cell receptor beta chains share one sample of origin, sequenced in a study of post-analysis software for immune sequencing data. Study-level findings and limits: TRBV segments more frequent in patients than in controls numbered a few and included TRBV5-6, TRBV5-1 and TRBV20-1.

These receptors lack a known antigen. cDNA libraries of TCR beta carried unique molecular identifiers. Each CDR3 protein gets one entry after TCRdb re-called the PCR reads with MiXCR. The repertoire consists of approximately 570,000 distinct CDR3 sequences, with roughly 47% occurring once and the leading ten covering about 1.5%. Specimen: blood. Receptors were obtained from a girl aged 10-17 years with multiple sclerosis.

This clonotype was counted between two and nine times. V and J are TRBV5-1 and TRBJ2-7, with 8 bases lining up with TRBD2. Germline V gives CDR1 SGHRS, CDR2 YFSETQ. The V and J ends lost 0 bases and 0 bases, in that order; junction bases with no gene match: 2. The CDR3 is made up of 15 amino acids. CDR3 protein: CASSLDGRGSYEQYF. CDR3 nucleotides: TGCGCCAGCAGCTTGGACGGGAGGGGCTCCTACGAGCAGTACTTC.

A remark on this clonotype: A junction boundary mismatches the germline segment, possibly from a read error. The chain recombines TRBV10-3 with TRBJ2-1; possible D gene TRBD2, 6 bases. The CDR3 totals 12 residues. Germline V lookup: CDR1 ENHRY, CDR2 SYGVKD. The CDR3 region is CAITASVGERFF. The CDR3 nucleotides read TGTGCCATCACGGCTAGCGTGGGTGAGCGGTTCTTC.

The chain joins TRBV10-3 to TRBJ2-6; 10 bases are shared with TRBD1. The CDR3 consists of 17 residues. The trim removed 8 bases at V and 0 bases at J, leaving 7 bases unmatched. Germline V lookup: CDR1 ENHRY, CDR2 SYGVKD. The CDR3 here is CAILGTGAGSGANVLTF. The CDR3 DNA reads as TGTGCCATCCTCGGGACAGGGGCTGGCTCTGGGGCCAACGTCCTGACTTTC.

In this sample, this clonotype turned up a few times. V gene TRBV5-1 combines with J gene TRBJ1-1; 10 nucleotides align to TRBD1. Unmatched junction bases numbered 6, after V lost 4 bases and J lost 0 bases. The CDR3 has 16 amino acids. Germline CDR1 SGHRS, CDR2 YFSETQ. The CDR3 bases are TGCGCCAGCAGCCCAGGGACAGGGGACATGAACACTGAAGCTTTCTTT. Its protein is CASSPGTGDMNTEAFF.

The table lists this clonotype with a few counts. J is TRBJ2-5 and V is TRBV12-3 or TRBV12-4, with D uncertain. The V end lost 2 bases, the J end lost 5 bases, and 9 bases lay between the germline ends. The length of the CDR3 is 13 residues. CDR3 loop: CASSLSDGETQYF. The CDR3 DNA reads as TGTGCCAGCAGTTTATCCGATGGGGAGACCCAGTACTTC.

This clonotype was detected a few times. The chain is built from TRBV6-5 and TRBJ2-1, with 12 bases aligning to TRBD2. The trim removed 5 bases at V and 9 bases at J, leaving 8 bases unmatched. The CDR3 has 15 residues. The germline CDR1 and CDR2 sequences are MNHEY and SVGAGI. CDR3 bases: TGTGCCAGCAGTCCCATGACTAGCGGGAGCGGTGAGCAGTTCTTC. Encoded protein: CASSPMTSGSGEQFF.

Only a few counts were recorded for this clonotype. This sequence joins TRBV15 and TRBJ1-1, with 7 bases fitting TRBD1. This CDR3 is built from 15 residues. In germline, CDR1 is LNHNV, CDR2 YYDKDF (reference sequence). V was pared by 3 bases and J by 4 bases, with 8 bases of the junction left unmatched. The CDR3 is CATSSGRGRSTEAFF. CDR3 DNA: TGTGCCACCAGCAGCGGGAGGGGGCGAAGCACTGAAGCTTTCTTT.

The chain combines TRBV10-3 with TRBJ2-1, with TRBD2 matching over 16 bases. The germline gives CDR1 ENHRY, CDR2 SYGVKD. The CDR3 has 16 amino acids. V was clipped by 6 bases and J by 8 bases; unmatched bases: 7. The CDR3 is CAIRAGTSGRGDEQFF. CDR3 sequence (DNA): TGTGCCATCAGAGCCGGGACTAGCGGGAGGGGCGATGAGCAGTTCTTC.

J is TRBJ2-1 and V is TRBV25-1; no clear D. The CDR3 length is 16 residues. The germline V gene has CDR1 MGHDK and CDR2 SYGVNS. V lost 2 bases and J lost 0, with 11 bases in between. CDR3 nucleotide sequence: TGTGCCAGCAGTGAAGAGCCAGCGAGCTCCTACAATGAGCAGTTCTTC. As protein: CASSEEPASSYNEQFF.

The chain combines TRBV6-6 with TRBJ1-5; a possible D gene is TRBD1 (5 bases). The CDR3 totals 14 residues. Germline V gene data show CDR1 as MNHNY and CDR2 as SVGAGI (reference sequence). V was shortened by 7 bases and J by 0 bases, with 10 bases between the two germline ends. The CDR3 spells CASNNRNSNQPQHF. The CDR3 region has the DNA TGTGCCAGCAACAACAGGAATAGCAATCAGCCCCAGCATTTT.

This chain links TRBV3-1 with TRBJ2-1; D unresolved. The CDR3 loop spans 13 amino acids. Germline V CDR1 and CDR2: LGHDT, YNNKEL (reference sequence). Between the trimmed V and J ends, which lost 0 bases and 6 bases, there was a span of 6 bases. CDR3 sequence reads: CASSQEVSNEQFF. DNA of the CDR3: TGTGCCAGCAGCCAAGAGGTTAGCAATGAGCAGTTCTTC.

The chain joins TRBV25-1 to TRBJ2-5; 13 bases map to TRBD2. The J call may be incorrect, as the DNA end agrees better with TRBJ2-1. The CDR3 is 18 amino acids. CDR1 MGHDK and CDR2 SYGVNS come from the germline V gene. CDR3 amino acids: CASSPRAGLAGVGETQFF. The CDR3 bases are TGTGCCAGCAGCCCAAGGGCCGGACTAGCGGGAGTCGGGGAGACCCAGTTCTTC.

CDR3 region: CSVTSSGGLYNEQFF. The DNA of the CDR3 is TGCAGTGTGACATCAAGCGGGGGATTGTACAATGAGCAGTTCTTC. The chain uses TRBV29-1 and TRBJ2-1; 8 bases align to TRBD2. This CDR3 spans 15 amino acids. Germline CDR1 SQVTM, CDR2 ANQGSEA.

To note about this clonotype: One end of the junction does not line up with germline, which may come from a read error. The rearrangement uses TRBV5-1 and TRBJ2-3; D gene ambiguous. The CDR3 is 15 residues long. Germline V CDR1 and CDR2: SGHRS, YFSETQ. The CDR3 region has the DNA TGCGCCAGCAGCTTTACATACTCGAGCACAGATACACAGTATTTT. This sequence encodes CASSFTYSSTDTQYF.

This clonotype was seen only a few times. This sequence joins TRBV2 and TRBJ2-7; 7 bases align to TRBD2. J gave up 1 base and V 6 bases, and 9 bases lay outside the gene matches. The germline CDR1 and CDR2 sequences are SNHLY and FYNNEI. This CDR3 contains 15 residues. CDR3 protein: CASRETSSWSYEQYF. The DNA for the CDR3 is TGTGCCAGCAGGGAGACTAGCTCGTGGTCCTACGAGCAGTACTTC.

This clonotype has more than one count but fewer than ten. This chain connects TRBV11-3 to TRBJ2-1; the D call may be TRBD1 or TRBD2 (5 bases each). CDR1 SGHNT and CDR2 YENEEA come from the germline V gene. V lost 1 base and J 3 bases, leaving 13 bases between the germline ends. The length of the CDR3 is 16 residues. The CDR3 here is CASSLGGVGNYNEQFF. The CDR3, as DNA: TGTGCCAGCAGCTTAGGAGGGGTAGGGAACTACAATGAGCAGTTCTTC.

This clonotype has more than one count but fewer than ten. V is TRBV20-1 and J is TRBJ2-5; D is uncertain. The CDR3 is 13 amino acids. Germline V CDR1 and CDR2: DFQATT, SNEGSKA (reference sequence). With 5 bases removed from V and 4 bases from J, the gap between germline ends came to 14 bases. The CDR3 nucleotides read TGCAGTGCTGCTGTATCGGCTAGAGAGACCCAGTACTTC. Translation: CSAAVSARETQYF.

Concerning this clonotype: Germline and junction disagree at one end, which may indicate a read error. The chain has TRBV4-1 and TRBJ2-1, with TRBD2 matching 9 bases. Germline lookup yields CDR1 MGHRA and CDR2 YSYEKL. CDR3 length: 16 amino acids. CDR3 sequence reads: CASSQAGLASYNGQFF. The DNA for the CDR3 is TGCGCCAGCAGCCAAGCGGGACTAGCTTCCTACAATGGGCAGTTCTTC.

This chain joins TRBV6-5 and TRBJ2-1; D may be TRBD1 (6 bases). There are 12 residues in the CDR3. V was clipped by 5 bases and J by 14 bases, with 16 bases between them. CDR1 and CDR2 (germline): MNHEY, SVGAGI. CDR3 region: CASSTRATGKFF. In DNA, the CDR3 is TGTGCCAGCAGTACCAGGGCCACAGGGAAGTTCTTC.

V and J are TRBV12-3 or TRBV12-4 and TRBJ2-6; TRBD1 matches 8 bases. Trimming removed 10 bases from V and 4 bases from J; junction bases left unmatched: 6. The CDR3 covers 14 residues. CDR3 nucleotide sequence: TGTGCCATCCGGACAGGGTCCGGGGCCAACGTCCTGACTTTC. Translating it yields CAIRTGSGANVLTF.

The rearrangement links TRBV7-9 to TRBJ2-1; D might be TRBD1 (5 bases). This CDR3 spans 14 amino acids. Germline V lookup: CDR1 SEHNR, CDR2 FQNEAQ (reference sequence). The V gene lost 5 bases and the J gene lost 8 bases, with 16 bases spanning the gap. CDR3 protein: CASSEKGLVDEQFF. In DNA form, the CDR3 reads TGTGCCAGCAGCGAAAAGGGGTTGGTCGATGAGCAGTTCTTC.

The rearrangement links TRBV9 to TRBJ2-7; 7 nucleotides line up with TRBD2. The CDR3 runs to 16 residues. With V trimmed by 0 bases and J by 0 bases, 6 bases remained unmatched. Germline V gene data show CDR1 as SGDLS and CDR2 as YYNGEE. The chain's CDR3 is CASSVDGGSSSYEQYF. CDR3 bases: TGTGCCAGCAGCGTAGATGGCGGGAGTAGCTCCTACGAGCAGTACTTC.

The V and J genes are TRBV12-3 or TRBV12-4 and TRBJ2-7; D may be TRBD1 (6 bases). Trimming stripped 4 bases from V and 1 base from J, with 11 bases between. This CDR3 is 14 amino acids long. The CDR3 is CASSSDRQSYEQYF. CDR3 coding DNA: TGTGCCAGCAGTTCGGACAGACAGTCCTACGAGCAGTACTTC.

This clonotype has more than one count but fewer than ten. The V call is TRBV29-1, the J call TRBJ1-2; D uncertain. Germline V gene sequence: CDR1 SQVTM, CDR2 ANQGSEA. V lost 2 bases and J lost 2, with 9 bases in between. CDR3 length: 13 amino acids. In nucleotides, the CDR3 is TGCAGCGTTGAATTGGGTGGGAACTATGGCTACACCTTC. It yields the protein CSVELGGNYGYTF.

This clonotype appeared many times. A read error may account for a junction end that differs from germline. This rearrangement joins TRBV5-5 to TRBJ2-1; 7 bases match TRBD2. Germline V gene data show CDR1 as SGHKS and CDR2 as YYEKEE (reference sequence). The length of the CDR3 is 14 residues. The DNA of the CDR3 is TGTGCCAGCAGTTTGGGGGGGGACTACAATGAGCAGTTCTTC. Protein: CASSLGGDYNEQFF.

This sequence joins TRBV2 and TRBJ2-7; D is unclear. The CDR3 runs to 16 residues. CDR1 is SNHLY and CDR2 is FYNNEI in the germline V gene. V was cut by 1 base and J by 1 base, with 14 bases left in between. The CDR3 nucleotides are TGTGCCAGCAGTGAAGGCCAACGCCTGGATTCCTACGAGCAGTACTTC. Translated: CASSEGQRLDSYEQYF.

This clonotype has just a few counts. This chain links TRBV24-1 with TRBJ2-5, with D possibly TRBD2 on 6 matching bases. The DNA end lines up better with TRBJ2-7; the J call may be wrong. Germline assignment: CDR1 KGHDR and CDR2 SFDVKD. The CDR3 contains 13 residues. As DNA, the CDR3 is TGTGCCACCAGTGAGCGTACTAGCCGCGAGCAGTACTTC. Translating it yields CATSERTSREQYF.

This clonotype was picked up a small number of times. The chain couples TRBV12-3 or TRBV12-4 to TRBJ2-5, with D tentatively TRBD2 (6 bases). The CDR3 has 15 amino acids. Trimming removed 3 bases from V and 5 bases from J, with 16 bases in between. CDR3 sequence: CASSFRESRWETQYF. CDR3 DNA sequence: TGTGCCAGCAGTTTCCGGGAGTCGCGGTGGGAGACCCAGTACTTC.